These T cell receptor beta chains were read from a single sample in a study of long-term antiretroviral therapy in people with HIV. Sequenced by immunoSEQ multiplex PCR; TCRdb stores in-frame clones only, minus some. The profile shows about 25,000 clones, more than 85% of them singletons. Sample: unsorted PBMCs, taken 1.9 years after starting antiretroviral therapy. These receptors came from a woman aged 30 to 39 with HIV. Each CDR3 is given with its conserved first and last residue. D genes are given only for firm matches. Clone size is stated in some rows and not others, as once, few, many or a class when expanded.

j_call | d_call | v_call | clone_size | cdr3_nt | cdr3_aa
TRBJ1-2 | . | TRBV5-8 | . | TGTGCCAGCAGCTTGGCTCATGTCCGGGCCGACTTCTATGGCTACACCTTC | CASSLAHVRADFYGYTF
TRBJ1-1 | . | TRBV4-1 | medium-sized | TGCGCCAGCAGCCAAGTCCCCGAGGGCCGAGAAGAAGCTTTCTTT | CASSQVPEGREEAFF
TRBJ1-6 | TRBD1 | TRBV2 | . | TGTGCCAGCAGGACCGAGCAGGGGGCGCAGTCTAAGAGGAATTCACCCCTCCACTTT | CASRTEQGAQSKRNSPLHF
TRBJ1-5 | . | TRBV6-1 | . | TGTGCCAGCAGTGAACAGATTCAGCCCCAGCATTTT | CASSEQIQPQHF
TRBJ1-1 | . | TRBV29-1 | . | TGCAGCGTTGACAGGGGTAACACTGAAGCTTTCTTT | CSVDRGNTEAFF
TRBJ2-7 | . | TRBV15 | . | TGTGCCACCAGCAGACCGGGAAAGACGGCCTACGAGCAGTACTTC | CATSRPGKTAYEQYF
TRBJ2-1 | . | TRBV5-6 | once | TGTGCCAGCAGCTTGAAAAGGGTCTACAATGAGCAGTTCTTC | CASSLKRVYNEQFF
TRBJ2-5 | TRBD2 | TRBV5-1 | . | TGCGCCAGCAGCTGGAACCCAGCGGGGGAGGGAGAGACCCAGTACTTC | CASSWNPAGEGETQYF
TRBJ2-7 | TRBD2 | TRBV6-1 | . | TGTGCCAGCAGTGCTTACCCCACTAGCGGGGGATCCTACGAGCAGTACTTC | CASSAYPTSGGSYEQYF
TRBJ1-1 | . | TRBV18 | . | TGTGCCAGCTCACCGCAGGCGAACACTGAAGCTTTCTTT | CASSPQANTEAFF
TRBJ2-2 | . | TRBV2 | . | TGTGCCAGCAGTGCAAGGGGGAACACCGGGGAGCTGTTTTTT | CASSARGNTGELFF
TRBJ2-1 | . | TRBV6-5 | . | TGTGCCAGCAGTTACTCGAGGACTTCCGAGCAGTTCTTC | CASSYSRTSEQFF
TRBJ2-3 | . | TRBV6-1 | once | TGTGCCAGCAGTGGCAGGACCACAGATACGCAGTATTTT | CASSGRTTDTQYF
TRBJ2-3 | . | TRBV11-2 | . | TGTGCCAGCAGCTGGCGGCAGGGGAGCACAGATACGCAGTATTTT | CASSWRQGSTDTQYF
TRBJ2-4 | . | TRBV2 | once | TGTGCCAGCAGTGGGTACAGCAACCGGGGATCGGACATTCAGTACTTC | CASSGYSNRGSDIQYF
TRBJ2-3 | . | TRBV6-5 | few | TGTGCCAGCAGTTACCCGTCGGGTGCGGGCACAGATACGCAGTATTTT | CASSYPSGAGTDTQYF
TRBJ1-1 | TRBD1 | TRBV4-1 | . | TGCGCCAGCAGCCAAGAACCGGGGACAGCGGGTGAAGCTTTCTTT | CASSQEPGTAGEAFF
TRBJ2-1 | . | TRBV6-6 | . | TGTGCCAGCAGGTGGACGGTGGATGAGCAGTTCTTC | CASRWTVDEQFF
TRBJ1-1 | TRBD1 | TRBV25-1 | . | TGTGCCAGCACAAGAACCGGGACAGGGGACACTGAAGCTTTCTTT | CASTRTGTGDTEAFF
TRBJ2-1 | TRBD2 | TRBV27 | . | TGTGCCAGCAGTCGGACTAGCGGGGGTCTAAGCTCCTACAATGAGCAGTTCTTC | CASSRTSGGLSSYNEQFF
TRBJ2-1 | . | TRBV6-5 | . | TGTGCCAGCAGTTACTCGGATGCCGGGCAGGAGCAGTTCTTC | CASSYSDAGQEQFF
TRBJ1-2 | TRBD1 | TRBV6-1 | . | TGTGCCAGCAGTGAAATTGGGACAGGCAATGGCTACACCTTC | CASSEIGTGNGYTF
TRBJ2-5 | TRBD2 | TRBV27 | once | TGTGCCAGCAGTTGGGCTAGCGGGGGAGGGACCCAGTACTTC | CASSWASGGGTQYF
TRBJ2-1 | . | TRBV5-6 | . | TGTGCCAGCAGCCCCCAAGTAACCTACAATGAGCAGTTCTTC | CASSPQVTYNEQFF
TRBJ1-2 | . | TRBV29-1 | . | TGCAGCGTTGGGCTGGGAACGGTTAACTATGGCTACACCTTC | CSVGLGTVNYGYTF
TRBJ1-3 | . | TRBV10-3 | . | TGTGCCATCAGGAGCGCGACAGAAGGCGGAAACACCATATATTTT | CAIRSATEGGNTIYF
TRBJ1-5 | . | TRBV6-1 | . | TGTGCCAGCAGGATACAGGGAAGAGGAAATCAGCCCCAGCATTTT | CASRIQGRGNQPQHF
TRBJ1-1 | . | TRBV5-5 | . | TGTGCCAGCAGCTTGTTAGGGGTTGACACTGAAGCTTTCTTT | CASSLLGVDTEAFF
TRBJ1-2 | TRBD1 | TRBV5-6 | . | TGTGCCAGCAGCAAGGGACAGGGTCATGGCTACACCTTC | CASSKGQGHGYTF